A selection of T cell receptor beta chains follows, all from one sample in a study of blood T cell repertoires in COVID-19. TCRdb's copy holds only in-frame clones and misses some; the assay was immunoSEQ multiplex PCR. Of about 200,000 clones listed, around 75% are singletons. Specimen: peripheral blood. These receptors were taken from a woman aged 40-49 years with COVID-19, enrolled during active disease. CDR3s include the opening cysteine and the closing phenylalanine or tryptophan. The order of the fields is D gene, V gene, clone size, J gene, CDR3 DNA, CDR3 protein. The D gene is left open where the match is weak. Only some rows state a clone size, as once, few, many or a class for expanded clones.

D: .
V: TRBV2
size: few
J: TRBJ1-6
DNA: TGTGCCAGCAGTGAAGGGCGGTTCACTACCTATAATTCACCCCTCCACTTT
CDR3: CASSEGRFTTYNSPLHF

D: .
V: TRBV25-1
size: .
J: TRBJ1-2
DNA: TGTGCCAGTTATGGCGGGCCCTCTAACTATGGCTACACCTTC
CDR3: CASYGGPSNYGYTF

D: .
V: TRBV7-2
size: .
J: TRBJ2-6
DNA: TGTGCCAGCATCCTCAAAATGACAGAAGCCTCTGGGGCCAACGTCCTGACTTTC
CDR3: CASILKMTEASGANVLTF

D: TRBD2
V: TRBV6-6
size: few
J: TRBJ2-3
DNA: TGTGCCAGCAGTTACGGACTAGCGGGCACAGATACGCAGTATTTT
CDR3: CASSYGLAGTDTQYF

D: .
V: TRBV27
size: .
J: TRBJ1-2
DNA: TGTGCCAGCAGTTTATCAAGGAGGAGGGAGAACTATGGCTACACCTTC
CDR3: CASSLSRRRENYGYTF

D: TRBD1
V: TRBV27
size: .
J: TRBJ1-1
DNA: TGTGCCAGCAGTAGGACAGGCACTGAAGCTTTCTTT
CDR3: CASSRTGTEAFF

D: TRBD2
V: TRBV5-6
size: .
J: TRBJ2-5
DNA: TGTGCCAGCAGCCCGGGCGGGGGGAGAGAGACCCAGTACTTC
CDR3: CASSPGGGRETQYF

D: TRBD1
V: TRBV6-1
size: .
J: TRBJ2-7
DNA: TGTGCCAGCAGTGAAAGGACAGGGGGCGAGTACGAGCAGTACTTC
CDR3: CASSERTGGEYEQYF

D: TRBD1
V: TRBV4-3
size: .
J: TRBJ2-7
DNA: TGCGCCAGCAGCCTTGACAGGGGGCCTTCCTACGAGCAGTACTTC
CDR3: CASSLDRGPSYEQYF

D: TRBD1
V: TRBV29-1
size: few
J: TRBJ1-2
DNA: TGCAGCTCTGGGACAGACGGCTATGGCTACACCTTC
CDR3: CSSGTDGYGYTF

D: TRBD1
V: TRBV28
size: .
J: TRBJ1-4
DNA: TGTGCCAGCAGTTCGGGACAGGGAGGTGAAAAACTGTTTTTT
CDR3: CASSSGQGGEKLFF

D: TRBD1
V: TRBV7-2
size: .
J: TRBJ2-3
DNA: TGTGCCAGCAGCTTATTCTGGACAGGTCGTAGCACAGATACGCAGTATTTT
CDR3: CASSLFWTGRSTDTQYF

D: TRBD1
V: TRBV7-7
size: .
J: TRBJ1-1
DNA: TGTGCCAGCAGCCCAAGACAGGGGAGTACTGAAGCTTTCTTT
CDR3: CASSPRQGSTEAFF

D: .
V: TRBV3-1/TRBV3-2
size: .
J: TRBJ1-4
DNA: TGTGCCAGCAGCCAGCGACAGGACGAACTGTTTTTT
CDR3: CASSQRQDELFF

D: TRBD2
V: TRBV7-3
size: .
J: TRBJ2-1
DNA: TGTGCCAGCAGCTTATTGGGGCTAGCGGATGAGCAGTTCTTC
CDR3: CASSLLGLADEQFF

D: TRBD1
V: TRBV10-3
size: .
J: TRBJ1-1
DNA: TGTGCCATCAGAACGACAGGGATGGGCACTGAAGCTTTCTTT
CDR3: CAIRTTGMGTEAFF

D: TRBD1
V: TRBV4-1
size: .
J: TRBJ2-4
DNA: TGCGCCAGCAGCCAAGTTGGGACAGGGGTCAAAAACATTCAGTACTTC
CDR3: CASSQVGTGVKNIQYF

D: TRBD1
V: TRBV10-3
size: few
J: TRBJ1-4
DNA: TGTGCCATCAGTGAGTCGACCCCGGACAGGGGGGGTGAAAAACTGTTTTTT
CDR3: CAISESTPDRGGEKLFF

D: .
V: TRBV5-1
size: .
J: TRBJ1-1
DNA: TGCGCCAGCAGCCCAGCGGTCTTAACTGAAGCTTTCTTT
CDR3: CASSPAVLTEAFF

D: .
V: TRBV29-1
size: .
J: TRBJ1-4
DNA: TGCAGCGTTTCGAGGAATGAAAAACTGTTTTTT
CDR3: CSVSRNEKLFF

D: TRBD1
V: TRBV7-2
size: .
J: TRBJ1-3
DNA: TGTGCCAGCAGCAACCGGGACAGACTTGGAAACACCATATATTTT
CDR3: CASSNRDRLGNTIYF

D: .
V: TRBV18
size: .
J: TRBJ2-5
DNA: TGTGCCAGCTCAAAAGCAGGGGTTGGATTGGAGACCCAGTACTTC
CDR3: CASSKAGVGLETQYF

D: .
V: TRBV10-1
size: few
J: TRBJ1-5
DNA: TGCGCCAGCAGTGAATGGAGAAATCAGCCCCAGCATTTT
CDR3: CASSEWRNQPQHF

D: TRBD2
V: TRBV7-6
size: .
J: TRBJ2-1
DNA: TGTGCCAGCAGCTTAATGACTAGCGGGACCTACAATGAGCAGTTCTTC
CDR3: CASSLMTSGTYNEQFF

D: .
V: TRBV19
size: .
J: TRBJ1-2
DNA: TGTGCCAGCACAGGGAGGGCCCACTATGGCTACACCTTC
CDR3: CASTGRAHYGYTF

D: TRBD2
V: TRBV6-5
size: .
J: TRBJ2-7
DNA: TGTGCCAGCAGTTACTCCCTAGCGGGAGGTTACGAGCAGTACTTC
CDR3: CASSYSLAGGYEQYF

D: .
V: TRBV11-2
size: .
J: TRBJ2-7
DNA: TGTGCCAGCAGTCCACAGGACTACGAGCAGTACTTC
CDR3: CASSPQDYEQYF

D: .
V: TRBV4-1
size: .
J: TRBJ2-1
DNA: TGCGCCAGCAGCCACGTCCCCCCCAGGGGAGTGGGCAATGAGCAGTTCTTC
CDR3: CASSHVPPRGVGNEQFF

D: TRBD2
V: TRBV5-1
size: .
J: TRBJ2-1
DNA: TGCGCCAGCAGCTGGGAAGGACTAGCGGTATACAATGAGCAGTTCTTC
CDR3: CASSWEGLAVYNEQFF

D: .
V: TRBV2
size: .
J: TRBJ1-5
DNA: TGTGCCAGCAGGACGGGGGAATATTATAGCAATCAGCCCCAGCATTTT
CDR3: CASRTGEYYSNQPQHF

D: TRBD2
V: TRBV3-1/TRBV3-2
size: once
J: TRBJ2-1
DNA: TGTGCCAGCAGCCGGTCCGGGGGGGCCGGGTGGAATGAGCAGTTCTTC
CDR3: CASSRSGGAGWNEQFF

D: .
V: TRBV2
size: .
J: TRBJ1-6
DNA: TGTGCCACTGCCCTTTCATCCAACGGGTATAATTCACCCCTCCACTTT
CDR3: CATALSSNGYNSPLHF

D: TRBD1
V: TRBV30
size: .
J: TRBJ2-7
DNA: TGTGCCCCAAAACAGGGGAAAAGGGGCAGCGAGCAGTACTTC
CDR3: CAPKQGKRGSEQYF

D: TRBD2
V: TRBV19
size: .
J: TRBJ2-1
DNA: TGTGCCAGTAGTATAGGGGGTAGCGGGTCCTACAATGAGCAGTTCTTC
CDR3: CASSIGGSGSYNEQFF

D: TRBD1
V: TRBV5-4
size: .
J: TRBJ1-2
DNA: TGTGCCAGCAGCAATCCGGGACAGGGGGCTGGCTATGGCTACACCTTC
CDR3: CASSNPGQGAGYGYTF

D: .
V: TRBV7-9
size: .
J: TRBJ2-7
DNA: TGTGCCAGCAGCTTAGCTGGGGGCAGCTACGAGCAGTACTTC
CDR3: CASSLAGGSYEQYF

D: .
V: TRBV5-1
size: few
J: TRBJ2-5
DNA: TGCGCCAGCAGCTTCGGACTCCAAGAGACCCAGTACTTC
CDR3: CASSFGLQETQYF

D: TRBD2
V: TRBV28
size: .
J: TRBJ2-3
DNA: TGTGCCAGCAAGCCCGGGACTAGTTCAGATACGCAGTATTTT
CDR3: CASKPGTSSDTQYF

D: .
V: TRBV18
size: few
J: TRBJ2-2
DNA: TGTGCCAGCTCACCCAGATACGGAGGGTATGAGTCCGGGGAGCTGTTTTTT
CDR3: CASSPRYGGYESGELFF

D: .
V: TRBV7-9
size: .
J: TRBJ2-2
DNA: TGTGCCAGCAGCTTTCTGGAGGACACCGGGGAGCTGTTTTTT
CDR3: CASSFLEDTGELFF

D: TRBD2
V: TRBV5-4
size: .
J: TRBJ2-1
DNA: TGTGCCAGCAGCCTAAGACCGGGACTAGCGGGAGGGCCGGGTAAGGATGAGCAGTTCTTC
CDR3: CASSLRPGLAGGPGKDEQFF

D: TRBD1
V: TRBV2
size: .
J: TRBJ2-7
DNA: TGTGCCAGCAGTGAATTCCGGACAGGGGGCAATTACGAGCAGTACTTC
CDR3: CASSEFRTGGNYEQYF

D: .
V: TRBV7-9
size: .
J: TRBJ2-1
DNA: TGTGCCAGCAGCTCGTCCAATGAGCAGTTCTTC
CDR3: CASSSSNEQFF

D: TRBD2
V: TRBV12-5
size: .
J: TRBJ2-1
DNA: TGTGCTAGTGGAGCGGGGGCCTACAATGAGCAGTTCTTC
CDR3: CASGAGAYNEQFF

D: TRBD1
V: TRBV19
size: .
J: TRBJ2-3
DNA: TGTGCCAGTAGTCCCACAGGGGCCCTCCCGTATACGCAGTATTTT
CDR3: CASSPTGALPYTQYF

D: TRBD1
V: TRBV18
size: few
J: TRBJ2-7
DNA: TGTGCCAGCGCACCTGGGACAGCCTACGAGCAGTACTTC
CDR3: CASAPGTAYEQYF

D: TRBD1
V: TRBV19
size: once
J: TRBJ1-1
DNA: TGTGCCAGTACCACGGGACAGGGGGCCACTGAAGCTTTCTTT
CDR3: CASTTGQGATEAFF

D: .
V: TRBV19
size: .
J: TRBJ1-1
DNA: TGTGCCAGTATTCGGGGAGGGACTGAAGCTTTCTTT
CDR3: CASIRGGTEAFF

D: TRBD2
V: TRBV7-2
size: .
J: TRBJ2-7
DNA: TGTGCCAGCAGTCCTACTAGCGCCGACTACGAGCAGTACTTC
CDR3: CASSPTSADYEQYF

D: .
V: TRBV4-1
size: .
J: TRBJ1-5
DNA: TGCGCCAGCAGCCCAGCGGAGGGTAGCAATCAGCCCCAGCATTTT
CDR3: CASSPAEGSNQPQHF

D: TRBD1
V: TRBV7-9
size: .
J: TRBJ1-1
DNA: TGTGCCAGCAGCCCCAGGACAGGGGCGTCCACTGAAGCTTTCTTT
CDR3: CASSPRTGASTEAFF

D: .
V: TRBV15
size: .
J: TRBJ2-3
DNA: TGTGCCACCAGCAGAGGAGGGGGTCCCACAGATACGCAGTATTTT
CDR3: CATSRGGGPTDTQYF

D: .
V: TRBV7-8
size: .
J: TRBJ1-3
DNA: TGTGCCAGCAGCTTACCGTTACACTCTGGAAACACCATATATTTT
CDR3: CASSLPLHSGNTIYF

D: TRBD1
V: TRBV24-1
size: .
J: TRBJ2-1
DNA: TGTGCCACCAGTGAGACCTCGGGACAGGGGAACAATGAGCAGTTCTTC
CDR3: CATSETSGQGNNEQFF

D: TRBD1
V: TRBV6-6
size: .
J: TRBJ1-3
DNA: TGTGCCAGCAGCCAACAGGGGGCCGGAAACACCATATATTTT
CDR3: CASSQQGAGNTIYF

D: TRBD1
V: TRBV6-4
size: .
J: TRBJ1-6
DNA: TGTGCCAGCAGTGACTGGGACAGGGGAAGCTCCTATAATTCACCCCTCCACTTT
CDR3: CASSDWDRGSSYNSPLHF

D: .
V: TRBV23-1
size: .
J: TRBJ2-1
DNA: TGCGCCAGCAGTCAAACGCGACTAGAGGATGAGCAGTTCTTC
CDR3: CASSQTRLEDEQFF

D: .
V: TRBV27
size: .
J: TRBJ1-1
DNA: TGTGCCAGCAGTTTGAATGCGGTTATGAACACTGAAGCTTTCTTT
CDR3: CASSLNAVMNTEAFF

D: .
V: TRBV3-1/TRBV3-2
size: few
J: TRBJ2-1
DNA: TGTGCCAGCAGCCAAGATGGCTCACAGGTTTACAATGAGCAGTTCTTC
CDR3: CASSQDGSQVYNEQFF

D: TRBD1
V: TRBV6-2/TRBV6-3
size: .
J: TRBJ2-4
DNA: TGTGCCAGCAGTTACGACGACAGGGGTGCCAAAAACATTCAGTACTTC
CDR3: CASSYDDRGAKNIQYF